These 6 T cell receptor delta chains share one sample of origin, sequenced in a study of γδ T cells in repeated Plasmodium falciparum infection. Flow sorting of PBMC yielded separate Vgamma9/Vdelta2+ and Vdelta2-negative gammadelta T cell populations for bulk repertoire analysis. TCRdb reran clone calling via CATT on the multiplex PCR reads. The data show 45,000 to 60,000 delta-chain clones, about 1.9% seen once. Material: gamma-delta T cells from blood. Source of these receptors: a pool of human donors (malaria-infected and uninfected, not separated).

Worth noting for this clone: The protein TCRdb lists belongs to a much larger clone and differs from this DNA's translation at residue 13, which points to a read error; the protein shown is made from the DNA. J is TRDJ3 and V is TRDV2, with 8 positions matching TRDD3. Germline CDR1 GEAIGNYY, CDR2 EKD. The CDR3 runs to 20 residues. V lost 2 bases, J lost 5 bases, and 16 bases stayed unmatched. This CDR3 is CACDILLGVPGPRDTRQMFF. Written as DNA, the CDR3 is TGTGCCTGTGACATTTTACTGGGGGTCCCTGGGCCCAGGGACACCCGACAGATGTTTTTC.

This clone occurred a few times. A read error likely explains this, since a far larger clone differs by one base. This sample includes further DNA sequences coding for the same CDR3. The V call is TRDV3, the J call TRDJ1; no reliable D call. TCRdb records no J gene; here it was assigned by comparing the DNA to germline. The germline V gene has CDR1 TVYSNPD and CDR2 GDNSRS (reference sequence). Trimming left V 4 bases short and J 4 bases short, with 16 bases between. The CDR3 loop spans 13 amino acids. This chain's CDR3 is CASGDTRVDKLIF. The CDR3 DNA follows: TGTGCCTCCGGAGACACCCGGGTCGATAAACTCATCTTT.

In this sample, this clone turned up many times. The same CDR3 arises from other DNA sequences in this sample as well. The chain couples TRDV2 to TRDJ1, with 11 bases matching TRDD3. There are 21 residues in the CDR3. CDR1 is GEAIGNYY, CDR2 EKD, per germline. With 3 bases clipped from V and 0 bases from J, the junction kept 20 bases outside the gene matches. The CDR3 DNA reads as TGTGCCTGTGACTCCATTAACATTGGGGGATACGCCCCCATGTACACCGATAAACTCATCTTT. Amino acid sequence: CACDSINIGGYAPMYTDKLIF.

Ten or more counts support this clone. A read error likely explains why the TCRdb protein, taken from a much larger clone, differs from this DNA's translation at residue 18; the protein shown is translated from the DNA. V gene TRDV2 combines with J gene TRDJ1; TRDD3 agrees at 12 bases. In the absence of a J gene in TCRdb, the DNA was matched to germline to assign it here. The germline gives CDR1 GEAIGNYY, CDR2 EKD. Germline trimming cut 1 base from V and 1 base from J; bases unmatched to any gene: 27. CDR3 size: 24 residues. The CDR3 region is CACDTLPGGYADAQPKLCTDKLIF. The CDR3 nucleotides read TGTGCCTGTGACACTCTTCCTGGGGGATACGCGGATGCACAACCCAAATTGTGCACCGATAAACTCATCTTT.

To note about this clone: TCRdb's listed protein matches a much larger clone and diverges from this DNA's translation at residue 9, likely through a read error; the protein shown comes from the DNA. This sequence joins TRDV2 and TRDJ1, with 8 positions matching TRDD3. TCRdb leaves out the J gene; it was filled in here by matching the DNA to germline. This CDR3 region has 18 residues. V lost 3 bases to trimming and J lost 2 bases; unmatched junction nucleotides: 16. Germline values: CDR1 GEAIGNYY, CDR2 EKD. The DNA of the CDR3 is TGTGCCTGTGACCCGGTACTGGGGGCTACAAGAGAGACCGATAAACTCATCTTT. Protein sequence: CACDPVLGATRETDKLIF.

Turning to this clone: The TCRdb protein, from a much larger clone, departs from this DNA's translation at residue 7, likely by read error; the protein shown derives from the DNA. This chain links TRDV2 with TRDJ1; no clear D. TCRdb carries no J gene annotation; the J gene was assigned here by matching the DNA with germline. The CDR3 extends over 16 amino acids. Germline loops: CDR1 GEAIGNYY, CDR2 EKD. V gave up 0 bases and J gave up 1 base, with 14 bases separating them. The chain's CDR3 is CACDTEGEEGTDKLIF. For the CDR3, the DNA is TGTGCCTGTGACACCGAGGGAGAAGAGGGCACCGATAAACTCATCTTT.